A selection of T cell receptor beta chains follows, all from one sample in a study of T cell responses to AZD1222 COVID-19 vaccine. Clones were sequenced by immunoSEQ multiplex PCR, and TCRdb holds only the in-frame ones, with some missing. The data show 95,000 to 110,000 clones, under 95% seen once. This material consisted of peripheral blood, taken on day 0 of AZD1222 vaccination. These receptor sequences come from an adult in good health. CDR3s leave out the opening cysteine and the closing phenylalanine or tryptophan. Only some rows state a clone size, as once, few, many or a class for expanded clones.

V gene,clone size,CDR3 length,J gene,CDR3 protein
TRBV6-1,-,14,TRBJ2-4,ASSDRAAPVKNIQY
TRBV5-4,-,15,TRBJ2-4,ASSSGLAGGTKNIQY
TRBV5-6,-,15,TRBJ1-1,ASSSEPGRLSNTEAF
TRBV11-1,-,13,TRBJ2-3,ASSFARRGTDTQY
TRBV19,-,11,TRBJ1-1,ASSSRDRVAAF
TRBV2,-,15,TRBJ1-2,ASRGQVGTRGVYGYT
TRBV24-1,-,14,TRBJ2-1,ATSVWEVSSYNEQF
TRBV6-5,-,13,TRBJ1-4,ASSPRGRETEKLF
TRBV6-5,few,14,TRBJ1-2,ASSYLRRDGNYGYT
TRBV7-8,-,13,TRBJ1-6,ASSLAGERNSPLH
TRBV7-2,-,13,TRBJ2-7,ASRPGLAGGSEQY
TRBV4-3,-,16,TRBJ2-3,ASSQDPSWGDSTDTQY
TRBV5-4,-,14,TRBJ2-5,ASSLTLGGPQETQY
TRBV11-3,-,14,TRBJ2-3,ASSRGGGASSDTQY
TRBV6-5,-,9,TRBJ1-6,ASSYSIALH
TRBV7-7,-,12,TRBJ2-5,ASSLGDQQETQY
TRBV9,once,12,TRBJ1-2,ASSEGRGGYGYT
TRBV30,once,9,TRBJ2-7,AQKTSYEQY
TRBV18,-,13,TRBJ1-6,ASSLKHTGNSPLH
TRBV6-2/TRBV6-3,-,12,TRBJ1-1,ASSYSGARLEAF
TRBV30,-,13,TRBJ2-5,AWSAGTGNQETQY
TRBV7-9,-,14,TRBJ1-5,ASSLGLVSQGEPQH
TRBV7-2,-,12,TRBJ2-3,ASSLFPGTDTQY
TRBV10-2,-,15,TRBJ1-3,ASSPTTPGSSGNTIY